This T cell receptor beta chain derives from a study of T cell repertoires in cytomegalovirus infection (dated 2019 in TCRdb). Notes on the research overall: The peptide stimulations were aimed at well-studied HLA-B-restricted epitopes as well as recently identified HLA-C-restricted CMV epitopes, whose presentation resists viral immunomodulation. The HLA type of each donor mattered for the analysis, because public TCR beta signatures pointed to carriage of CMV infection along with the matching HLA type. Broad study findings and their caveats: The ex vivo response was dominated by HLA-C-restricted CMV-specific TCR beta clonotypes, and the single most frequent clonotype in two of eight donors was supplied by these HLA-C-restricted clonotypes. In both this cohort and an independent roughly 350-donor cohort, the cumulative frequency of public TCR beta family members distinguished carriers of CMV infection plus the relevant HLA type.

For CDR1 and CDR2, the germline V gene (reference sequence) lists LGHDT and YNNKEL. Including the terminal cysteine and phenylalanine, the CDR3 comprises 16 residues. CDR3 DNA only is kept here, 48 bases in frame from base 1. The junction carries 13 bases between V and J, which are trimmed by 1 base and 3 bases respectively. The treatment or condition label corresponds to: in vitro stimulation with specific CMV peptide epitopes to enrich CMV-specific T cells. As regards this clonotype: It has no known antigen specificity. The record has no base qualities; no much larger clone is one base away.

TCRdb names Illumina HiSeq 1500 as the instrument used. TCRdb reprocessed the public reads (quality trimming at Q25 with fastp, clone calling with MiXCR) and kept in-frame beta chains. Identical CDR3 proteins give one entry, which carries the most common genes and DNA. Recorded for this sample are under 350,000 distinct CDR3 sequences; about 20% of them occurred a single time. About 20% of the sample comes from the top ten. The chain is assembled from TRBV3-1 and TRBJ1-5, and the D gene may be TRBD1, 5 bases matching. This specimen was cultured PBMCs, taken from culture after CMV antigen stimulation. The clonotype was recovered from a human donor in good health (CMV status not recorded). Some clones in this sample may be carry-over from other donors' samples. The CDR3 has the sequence CASSQGGAGTNQPQHF. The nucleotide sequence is TGTGCCAGCAGCCAAGGAGGGGCAGGGACCAATCAGCCCCAGCATTTT.